This T cell receptor beta chain is from a study of blood T cell repertoires in COVID-19. Across the whole study: The origin of the acute and convalescent COVID-19 samples was the United States, Italy and Spain.

Germline values: CDR1 SGHDT, CDR2 YYEEEE. This CDR3 is built from 17 residues. V was shortened by 0 bases and J by 2 bases, with 18 bases between the two germline ends. Generated by immunoSEQ multiplex PCR, the TCRdb table keeps only in-frame clones and is missing some. The sample carries about 360,000 clones, 85% to 90% recorded once. This chain uses TRBV5-6 with TRBJ2-7, with D possibly TRBD1 on 5 matching bases. Input material: peripheral blood. The receptor was isolated from a human donor in a cohort sampled during active COVID-19. This CDR3 reads CASSLAYRGQGTYEQYF. CDR3 in DNA: TGTGCCAGCAGCTTGGCTTACCGTGGGCAGGGTACCTACGAGCAGTACTTC.